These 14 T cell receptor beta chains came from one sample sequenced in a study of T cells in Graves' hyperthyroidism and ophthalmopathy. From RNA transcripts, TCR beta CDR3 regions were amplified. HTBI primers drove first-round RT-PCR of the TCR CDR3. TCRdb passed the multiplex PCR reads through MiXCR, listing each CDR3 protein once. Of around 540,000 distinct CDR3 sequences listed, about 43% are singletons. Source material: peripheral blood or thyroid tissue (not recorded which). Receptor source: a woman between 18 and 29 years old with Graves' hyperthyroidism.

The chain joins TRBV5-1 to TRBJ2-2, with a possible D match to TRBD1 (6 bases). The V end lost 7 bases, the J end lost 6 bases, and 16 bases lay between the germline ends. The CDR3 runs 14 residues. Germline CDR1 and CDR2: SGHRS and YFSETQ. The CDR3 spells CASAPGQISGELFF. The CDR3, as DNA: TGCGCCAGCGCCCCTGGACAGATCTCCGGGGAGCTGTTTTTT.

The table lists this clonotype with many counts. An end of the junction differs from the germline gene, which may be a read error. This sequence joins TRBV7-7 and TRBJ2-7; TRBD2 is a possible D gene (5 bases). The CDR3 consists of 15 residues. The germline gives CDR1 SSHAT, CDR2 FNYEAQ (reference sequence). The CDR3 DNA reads TGTGCTAGCAGCTTATCGGCGGACTCACCCTACGAGCAGTACTTC. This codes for CASSLSADSPYEQYF.

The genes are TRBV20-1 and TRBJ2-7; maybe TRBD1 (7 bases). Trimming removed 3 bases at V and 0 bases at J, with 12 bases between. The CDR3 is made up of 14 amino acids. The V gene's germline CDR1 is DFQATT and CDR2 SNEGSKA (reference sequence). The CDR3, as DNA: TGCAGTGCTAGCGCGGGACAGTTCTCCTACGAGCAGTACTTC. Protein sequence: CSASAGQFSYEQYF.

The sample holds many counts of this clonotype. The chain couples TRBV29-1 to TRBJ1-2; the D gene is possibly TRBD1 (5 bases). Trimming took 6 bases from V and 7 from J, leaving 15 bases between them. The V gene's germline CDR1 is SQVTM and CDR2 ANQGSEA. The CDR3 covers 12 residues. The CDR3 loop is CSVGHGPGGYTF. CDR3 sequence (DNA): TGCAGCGTAGGACACGGACCGGGTGGCTACACCTTC.

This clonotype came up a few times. CDR3 region: CSARSREGLHTEAFF. CDR3 nucleotide sequence: TGCAGTGCTAGAAGCAGAGAGGGTTTGCACACTGAAGCTTTCTTT. The chain has TRBV20-1 and TRBJ1-1; D call uncertain. Germline lookup yields CDR1 DFQATT and CDR2 SNEGSKA (reference sequence). V lost 2 bases, J lost 3 bases, and 16 bases lay in between. CDR3 length equals 15 residues.

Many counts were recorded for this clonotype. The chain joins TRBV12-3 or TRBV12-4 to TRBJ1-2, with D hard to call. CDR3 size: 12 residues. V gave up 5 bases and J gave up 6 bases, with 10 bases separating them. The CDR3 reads CASSPVDHGYTF. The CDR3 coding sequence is TGTGCCAGCAGTCCCGTGGACCATGGCTACACCTTC.

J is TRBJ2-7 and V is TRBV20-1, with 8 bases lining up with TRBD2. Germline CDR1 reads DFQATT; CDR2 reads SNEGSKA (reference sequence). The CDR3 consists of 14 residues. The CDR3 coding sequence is TGCAGCTCATTCCCGCGGGAGGAAGTCTACGAGCAGTACTTC. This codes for CSSFPREEVYEQYF.

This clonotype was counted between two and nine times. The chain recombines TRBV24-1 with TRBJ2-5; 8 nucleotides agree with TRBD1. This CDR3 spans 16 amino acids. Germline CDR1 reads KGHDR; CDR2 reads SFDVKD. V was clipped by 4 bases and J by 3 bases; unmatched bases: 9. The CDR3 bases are TGTGCCACCAGTGACACCGGACAGGGCTCTGAAGAGACCCAGTACTTC. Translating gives CATSDTGQGSEETQYF.

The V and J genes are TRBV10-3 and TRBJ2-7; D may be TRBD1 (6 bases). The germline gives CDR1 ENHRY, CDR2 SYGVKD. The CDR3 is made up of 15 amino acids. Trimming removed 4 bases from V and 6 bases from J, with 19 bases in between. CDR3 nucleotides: TGTGCCATCAGTGGAGGGACAACAGTGTCTAGCGAGCAGTACTTC. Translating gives CAISGGTTVSSEQYF.

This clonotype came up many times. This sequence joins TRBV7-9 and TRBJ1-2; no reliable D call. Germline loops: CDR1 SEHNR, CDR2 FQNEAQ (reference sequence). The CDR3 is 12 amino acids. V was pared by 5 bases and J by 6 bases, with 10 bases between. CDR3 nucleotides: TGTGCCAGCAGCCCCAGTTGGGATGGCTACACCTTC. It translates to CASSPSWDGYTF.

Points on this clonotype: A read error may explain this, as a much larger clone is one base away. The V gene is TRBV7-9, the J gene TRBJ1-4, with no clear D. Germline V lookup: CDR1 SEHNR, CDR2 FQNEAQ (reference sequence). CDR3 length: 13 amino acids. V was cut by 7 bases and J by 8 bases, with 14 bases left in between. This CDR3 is CASTNSLREKLFF. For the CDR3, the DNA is TGTGCCAGCACGAACAGCCTCAGGGAAAAACTGTTTTTT.

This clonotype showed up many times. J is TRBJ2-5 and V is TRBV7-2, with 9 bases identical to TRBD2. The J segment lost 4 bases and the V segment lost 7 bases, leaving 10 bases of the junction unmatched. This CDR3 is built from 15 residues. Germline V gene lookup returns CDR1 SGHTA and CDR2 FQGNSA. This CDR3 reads CASTPGLAALETQYF. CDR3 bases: TGTGCCAGCACGCCGGGACTAGCAGCACTAGAGACCCAGTACTTC. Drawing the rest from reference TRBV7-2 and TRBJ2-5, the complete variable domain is GAGVSQSPSNKVTEKGKDVELRCDPISGHTALYWYRQSLGQGLEFLIYFQGNSAPDKSGLPSDRFSAERTGGSVSTLTIQRTQQEDSAVYLCASTPGLAALETQYFGPGTRLLVL.

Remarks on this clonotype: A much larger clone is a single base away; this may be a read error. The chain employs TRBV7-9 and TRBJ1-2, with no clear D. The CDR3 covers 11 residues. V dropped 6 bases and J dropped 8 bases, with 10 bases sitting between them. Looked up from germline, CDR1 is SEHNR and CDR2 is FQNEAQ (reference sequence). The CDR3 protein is CASSTVLGYTF. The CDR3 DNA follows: TGTGCCAGCAGTACAGTTCTCGGCTACACCTTC.

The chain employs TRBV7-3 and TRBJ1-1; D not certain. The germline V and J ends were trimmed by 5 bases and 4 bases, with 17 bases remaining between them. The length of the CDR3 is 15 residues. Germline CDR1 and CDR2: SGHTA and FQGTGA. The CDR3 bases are TGTGCCAGCAGCATATCGTCGGACTTTCGCACTGAAGCTTTCTTT. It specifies CASSISSDFRTEAFF.